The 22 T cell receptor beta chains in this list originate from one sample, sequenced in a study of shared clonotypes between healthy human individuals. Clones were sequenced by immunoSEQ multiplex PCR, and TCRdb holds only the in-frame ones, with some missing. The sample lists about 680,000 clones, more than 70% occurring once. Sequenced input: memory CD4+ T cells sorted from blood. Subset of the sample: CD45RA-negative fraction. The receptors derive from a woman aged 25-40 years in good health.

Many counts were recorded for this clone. The CDR3 coding sequence is TGTGCCAGCAGCCGACCGACAGGGGGATATGAAAAACTGTTTTTT. Translating gives CASSRPTGGYEKLFF. This sequence joins TRBV7-2 and TRBJ1-4; the match to TRBD1 covers 9 bases. Per the germline V gene, CDR1 is SGHTA and CDR2 is FQGNSA. The V gene end was trimmed by 5 bases and the J gene end by 6 bases; junction bases not matched to a gene: 7. The CDR3 loop spans 15 amino acids.

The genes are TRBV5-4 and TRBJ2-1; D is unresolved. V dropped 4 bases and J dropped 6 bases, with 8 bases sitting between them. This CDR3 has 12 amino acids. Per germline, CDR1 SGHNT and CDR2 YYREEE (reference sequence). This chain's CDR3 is CASSRWSNEQFF. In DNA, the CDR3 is TGTGCCAGCAGCCGATGGAGCAATGAGCAGTTCTTC.

CDR3 nucleotides: TGCGCCAGCAGCCAAGATCTGCGGTATGTCTACAATGAGCAGTTCTTC. Protein: CASSQDLRYVYNEQFF. V usage is TRBV4-1 and J usage is TRBJ2-1; no reliable D call. Germline assignment: CDR1 MGHRA and CDR2 YSYEKL. There are 16 residues in the CDR3. With 0 bases removed from V and 3 bases from J, the gap between germline ends came to 12 bases.

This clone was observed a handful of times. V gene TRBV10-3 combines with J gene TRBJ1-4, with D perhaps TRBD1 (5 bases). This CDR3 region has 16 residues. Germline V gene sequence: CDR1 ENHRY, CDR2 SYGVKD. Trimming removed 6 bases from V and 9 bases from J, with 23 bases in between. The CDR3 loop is CAISPEDGTEGKKLFF. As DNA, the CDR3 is TGTGCCATCAGCCCCGAGGATGGGACGGAGGGGAAAAAACTGTTTTTT.

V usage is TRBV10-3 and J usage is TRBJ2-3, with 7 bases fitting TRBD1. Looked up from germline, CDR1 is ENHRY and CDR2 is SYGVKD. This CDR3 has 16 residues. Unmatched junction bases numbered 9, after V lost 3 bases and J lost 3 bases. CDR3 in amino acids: CAISDKGQFTTDTQYF. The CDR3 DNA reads TGTGCCATCAGTGACAAGGGACAGTTTACAACAGATACGCAGTATTTT.

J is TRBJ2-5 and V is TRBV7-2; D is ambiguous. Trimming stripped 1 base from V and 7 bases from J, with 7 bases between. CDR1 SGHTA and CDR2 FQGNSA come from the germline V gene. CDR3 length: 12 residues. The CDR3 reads CASSLGRGTQYF. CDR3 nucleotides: TGTGCCAGCAGCTTAGGACGCGGGACCCAGTACTTC.

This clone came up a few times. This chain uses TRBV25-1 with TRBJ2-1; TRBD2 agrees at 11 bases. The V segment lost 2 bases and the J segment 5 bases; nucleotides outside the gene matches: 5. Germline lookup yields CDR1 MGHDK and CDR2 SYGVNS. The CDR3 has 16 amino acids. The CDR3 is CASSERLAGLHNEQFF. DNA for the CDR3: TGTGCCAGCAGTGAAAGACTAGCGGGATTGCACAATGAGCAGTTCTTC.

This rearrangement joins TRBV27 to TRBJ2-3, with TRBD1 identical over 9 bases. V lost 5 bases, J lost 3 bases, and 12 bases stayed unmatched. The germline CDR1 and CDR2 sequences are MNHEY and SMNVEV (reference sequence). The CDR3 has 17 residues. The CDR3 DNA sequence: TGTGCCAGCAGTCCCCTCTGGGACAGGGAACGTACAGATACGCAGTATTTT. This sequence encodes CASSPLWDRERTDTQYF.

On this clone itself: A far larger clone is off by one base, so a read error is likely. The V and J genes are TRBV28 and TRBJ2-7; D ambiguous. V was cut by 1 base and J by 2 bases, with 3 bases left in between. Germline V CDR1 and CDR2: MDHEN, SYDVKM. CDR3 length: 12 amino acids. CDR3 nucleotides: TGTGCCAGCAGTTTATCCCCCTACGAGCAGTACTTC. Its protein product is CASSLSPYEQYF.

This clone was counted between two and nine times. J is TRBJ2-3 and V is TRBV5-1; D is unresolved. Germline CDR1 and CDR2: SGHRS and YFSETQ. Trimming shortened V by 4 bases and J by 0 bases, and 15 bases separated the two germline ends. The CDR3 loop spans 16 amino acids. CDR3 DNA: TGCGCCAGCAGCCCGACTGACCGTACTAGCACAGATACGCAGTATTTT. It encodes CASSPTDRTSTDTQYF.

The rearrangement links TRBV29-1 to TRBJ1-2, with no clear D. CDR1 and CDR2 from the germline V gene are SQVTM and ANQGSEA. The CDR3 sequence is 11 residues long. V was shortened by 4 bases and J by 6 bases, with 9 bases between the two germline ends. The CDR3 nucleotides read TGCAGCGTTGTATCTACGGATGGCTACACCTTC. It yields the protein CSVVSTDGYTF.

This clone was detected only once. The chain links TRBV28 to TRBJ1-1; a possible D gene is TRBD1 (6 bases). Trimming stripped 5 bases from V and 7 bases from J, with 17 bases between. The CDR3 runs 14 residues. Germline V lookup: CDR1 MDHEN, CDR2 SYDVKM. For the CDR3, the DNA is TGTGCCAGCAGTAACCCACAGGGAGGCCTTGAAGCTTTCTTT. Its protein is CASSNPQGGLEAFF.

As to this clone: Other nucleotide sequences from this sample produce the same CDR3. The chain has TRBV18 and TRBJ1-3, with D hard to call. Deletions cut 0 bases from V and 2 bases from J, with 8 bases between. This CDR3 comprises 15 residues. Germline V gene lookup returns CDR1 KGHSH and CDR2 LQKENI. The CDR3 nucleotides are TGTGCCAGCTCACCACCTGGCGGGACTGGAAACACCATATATTTT. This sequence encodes CASSPPGGTGNTIYF.

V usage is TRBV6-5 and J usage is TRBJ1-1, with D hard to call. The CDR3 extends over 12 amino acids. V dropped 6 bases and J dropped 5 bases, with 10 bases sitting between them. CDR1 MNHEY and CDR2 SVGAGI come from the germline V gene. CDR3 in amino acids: CASSLLWTEAFF. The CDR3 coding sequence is TGTGCCAGCAGCCTTCTCTGGACTGAAGCTTTCTTT.

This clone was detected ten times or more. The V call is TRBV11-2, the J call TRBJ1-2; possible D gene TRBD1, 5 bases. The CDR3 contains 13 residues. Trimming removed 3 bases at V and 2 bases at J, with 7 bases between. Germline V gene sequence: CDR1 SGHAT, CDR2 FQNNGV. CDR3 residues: CASSLGVNYGYTF. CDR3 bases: TGTGCCAGCAGCTTGGGGGTAAACTATGGCTACACCTTC.

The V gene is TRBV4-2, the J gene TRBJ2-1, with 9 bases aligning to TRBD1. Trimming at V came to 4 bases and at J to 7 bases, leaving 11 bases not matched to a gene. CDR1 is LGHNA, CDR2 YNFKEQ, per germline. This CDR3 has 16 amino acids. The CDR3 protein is CASSPSEDRGWNEQFF. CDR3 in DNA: TGTGCCAGCAGCCCATCGGAGGACAGGGGTTGGAATGAGCAGTTCTTC.

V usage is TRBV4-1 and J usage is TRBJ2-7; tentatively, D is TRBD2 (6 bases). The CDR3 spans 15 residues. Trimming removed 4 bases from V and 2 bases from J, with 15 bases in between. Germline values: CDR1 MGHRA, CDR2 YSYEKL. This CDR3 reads CASSRPGTAAYEQYF. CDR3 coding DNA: TGCGCCAGCAGCCGCCCCGGGACTGCGGCCTACGAGCAGTACTTC.

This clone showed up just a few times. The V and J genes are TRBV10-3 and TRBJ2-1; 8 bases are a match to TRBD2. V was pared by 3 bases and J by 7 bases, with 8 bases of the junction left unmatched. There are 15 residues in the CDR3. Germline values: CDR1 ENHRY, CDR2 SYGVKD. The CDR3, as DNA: TGTGCCATCAGTGATGCGCGGGGGGAAGGAAATGAGCAGTTCTTC. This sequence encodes CAISDARGEGNEQFF.

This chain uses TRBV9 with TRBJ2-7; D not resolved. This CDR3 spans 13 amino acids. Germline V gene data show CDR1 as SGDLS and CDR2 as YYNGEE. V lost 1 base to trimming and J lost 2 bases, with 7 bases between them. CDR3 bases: TGTGCCAGCAGCGTACTAACTCCCTACGAGCAGTACTTC. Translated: CASSVLTPYEQYF.

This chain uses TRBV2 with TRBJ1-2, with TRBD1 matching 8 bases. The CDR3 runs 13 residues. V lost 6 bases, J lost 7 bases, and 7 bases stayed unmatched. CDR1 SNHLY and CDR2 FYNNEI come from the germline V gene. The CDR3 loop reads CASRAGGAGGYTF. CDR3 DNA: TGTGCCAGCAGAGCAGGGGGCGCGGGTGGCTACACCTTC.

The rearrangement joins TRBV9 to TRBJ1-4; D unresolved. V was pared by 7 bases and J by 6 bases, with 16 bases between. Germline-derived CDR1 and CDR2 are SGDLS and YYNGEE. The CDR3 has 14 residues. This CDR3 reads CASGGEGGHEKLFF. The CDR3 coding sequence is TGTGCCAGCGGCGGGGAGGGCGGCCATGAAAAACTGTTTTTT.

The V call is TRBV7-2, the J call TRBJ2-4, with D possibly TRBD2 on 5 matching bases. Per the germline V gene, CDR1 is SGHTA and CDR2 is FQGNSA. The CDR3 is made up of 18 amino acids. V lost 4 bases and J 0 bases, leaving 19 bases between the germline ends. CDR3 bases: TGTGCCAGCAGCTCGATGCCGGCTAGCCCACGAGCCAAAAACATTCAGTACTTC. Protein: CASSSMPASPRAKNIQYF.